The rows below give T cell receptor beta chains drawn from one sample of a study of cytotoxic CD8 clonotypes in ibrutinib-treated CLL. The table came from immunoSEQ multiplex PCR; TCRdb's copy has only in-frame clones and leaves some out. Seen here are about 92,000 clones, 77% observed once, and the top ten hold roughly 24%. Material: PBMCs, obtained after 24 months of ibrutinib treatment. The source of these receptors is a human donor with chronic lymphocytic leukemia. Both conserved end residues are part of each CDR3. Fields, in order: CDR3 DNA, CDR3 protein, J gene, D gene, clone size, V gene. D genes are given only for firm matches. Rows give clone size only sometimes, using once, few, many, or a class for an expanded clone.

cdr3_nt: TGTGCCAGCAGCTTGACAGGATACAATGAGCAGTTCTTC
cdr3_aa: CASSLTGYNEQFF
j_call: TRBJ2-1
d_call: NA
clone_size: NA
v_call: TRBV2

cdr3_nt: TGCGCCAGCAGCCTGATCCCGGTCGGGACGGCTTCCTACGAGCAGTACTTC
cdr3_aa: CASSLIPVGTASYEQYF
j_call: TRBJ2-7
d_call: NA
clone_size: NA
v_call: TRBV5-1

cdr3_nt: TGTGCCAGCAGTGAAGCGCTTCGGGGGGGGCAGGAGACCCAGTACTTC
cdr3_aa: CASSEALRGGQETQYF
j_call: TRBJ2-5
d_call: TRBD2
clone_size: once
v_call: TRBV6-1

cdr3_nt: TGTGCCAGCAGTTTGGGTAGGGAAACTGAAGCTTTCTTT
cdr3_aa: CASSLGRETEAFF
j_call: TRBJ1-1
d_call: NA
clone_size: few
v_call: TRBV27

cdr3_nt: TGTGCCAGCAGTTTGTCCCGACGGAGGCCCTACGAGCAGTACTTC
cdr3_aa: CASSLSRRRPYEQYF
j_call: TRBJ2-7
d_call: NA
clone_size: NA
v_call: TRBV28

cdr3_nt: TGTGCCAGCAGCTTAGACTCGAGGGCTTCTGGAAACACCATATATTTT
cdr3_aa: CASSLDSRASGNTIYF
j_call: TRBJ1-3
d_call: NA
clone_size: NA
v_call: TRBV11-2

cdr3_nt: TGTGCCTGGAGCCTTGATTCACCCCTCCACTTT
cdr3_aa: CAWSLDSPLHF
j_call: TRBJ1-6
d_call: NA
clone_size: NA
v_call: TRBV30

cdr3_nt: TGTGCCAGCAGTTTAGGGAGGGGCCCAGATACGCAGTATTTT
cdr3_aa: CASSLGRGPDTQYF
j_call: TRBJ2-3
d_call: TRBD2
clone_size: NA
v_call: TRBV27

cdr3_nt: TGTGCCAGCAGTTACTATCAGGGCTACGAGCAGTACTTC
cdr3_aa: CASSYYQGYEQYF
j_call: TRBJ2-7
d_call: NA
clone_size: NA
v_call: TRBV6-6

cdr3_nt: TGCAGCGTTGCCGGGACTCTTTACAATGAGCAGTTCTTC
cdr3_aa: CSVAGTLYNEQFF
j_call: TRBJ2-1
d_call: NA
clone_size: once
v_call: TRBV29-1

cdr3_nt: TGCAGCGTTGGGGGTGTCGGGGCTGGAAGCAATCAGCCCCAGCATTTT
cdr3_aa: CSVGGVGAGSNQPQHF
j_call: TRBJ1-5
d_call: NA
clone_size: NA
v_call: TRBV29-1

cdr3_nt: TGTGCCAGCAGAGCAGAGCTGCGGAGTGAGCAGTTCTTC
cdr3_aa: CASRAELRSEQFF
j_call: TRBJ2-1
d_call: NA
clone_size: NA
v_call: TRBV2

cdr3_nt: TGTGCCAGCAGGGACAGAAATGAAAAACTGTTTTTT
cdr3_aa: CASRDRNEKLFF
j_call: TRBJ1-4
d_call: NA
clone_size: few
v_call: TRBV6-6

cdr3_nt: TGTGCCAGCTCACCGGCCAGGTACTATGACACTGAAGCTTTCTTT
cdr3_aa: CASSPARYYDTEAFF
j_call: TRBJ1-1
d_call: NA
clone_size: NA
v_call: TRBV18

cdr3_nt: TGTGCCAGCAGCGTAGCACAGGGAAACACCATATATTTT
cdr3_aa: CASSVAQGNTIYF
j_call: TRBJ1-3
d_call: NA
clone_size: NA
v_call: TRBV9

cdr3_nt: TGTGCCAGCAGCTCCGGACAGGTCTCCTACAATGAGCAGTTCTTC
cdr3_aa: CASSSGQVSYNEQFF
j_call: TRBJ2-1
d_call: TRBD1
clone_size: NA
v_call: TRBV7-2

cdr3_nt: TGTGCCAGCAGCTTTGGACGGCTCTCTCGAGCGGGGGAGTCCTACGAGCAGTACTTC
cdr3_aa: CASSFGRLSRAGESYEQYF
j_call: TRBJ2-7
d_call: TRBD2
clone_size: NA
v_call: TRBV7-2

cdr3_nt: TGCGCCAGCAGAGCTCCCGGGACAGCCGTGAACACTGAAGCTTTCTTT
cdr3_aa: CASRAPGTAVNTEAFF
j_call: TRBJ1-1
d_call: TRBD1
clone_size: NA
v_call: TRBV23-1

cdr3_nt: TGTGCCAGCAGTGCAGGGCGGGATCGGAACAATGAGCAGTTCTTC
cdr3_aa: CASSAGRDRNNEQFF
j_call: TRBJ2-1
d_call: NA
clone_size: once
v_call: TRBV6-1

cdr3_nt: TGTGCCAGCAGGCCGATTGGGACAGGGATTAGCTATGGCTACACCTTC
cdr3_aa: CASRPIGTGISYGYTF
j_call: TRBJ1-2
d_call: TRBD1
clone_size: NA
v_call: TRBV28

cdr3_nt: TGTGCCAGTAAATCAGGGACCAACTATGGCTACACCTTC
cdr3_aa: CASKSGTNYGYTF
j_call: TRBJ1-2
d_call: NA
clone_size: NA
v_call: TRBV19

cdr3_nt: TGTGCCAGCAGCCAGGACAGCCATGGAAATCAGTCCCAGCATTTT
cdr3_aa: CASSQDSHGNQSQHF
j_call: TRBJ1-5
d_call: NA
clone_size: NA
v_call: TRBV4-2

cdr3_nt: TGCGCCAGCAGCTTGGACAGGGAAGTAGAGACCCAGTACTTC
cdr3_aa: CASSLDREVETQYF
j_call: TRBJ2-5
d_call: NA
clone_size: NA
v_call: TRBV5-1

cdr3_nt: TGTGCCAGCCATAAACTGACTAGCGTAACAGATACGCAGTATTTT
cdr3_aa: CASHKLTSVTDTQYF
j_call: TRBJ2-3
d_call: TRBD2
clone_size: few
v_call: TRBV6-1

cdr3_nt: TGTGCCAGCAGGACCGGGACTAGCGCCTTGCCAGAGCAGTACTTC
cdr3_aa: CASRTGTSALPEQYF
j_call: TRBJ2-7
d_call: TRBD2
clone_size: NA
v_call: TRBV7-2

cdr3_nt: TGTGCCAGCAGCGTCCGGACAGGGTTGGTAGATACGCAGTATTTT
cdr3_aa: CASSVRTGLVDTQYF
j_call: TRBJ2-3
d_call: TRBD1
clone_size: NA
v_call: TRBV7-9

cdr3_nt: TGTGCCAGCAGCTTCTCCTTTGCGATTGAATACGAGCAGTACTTC
cdr3_aa: CASSFSFAIEYEQYF
j_call: TRBJ2-7
d_call: NA
clone_size: NA
v_call: TRBV7-2

cdr3_nt: TGCGCCAGCAGCGGGACTGGGGGAGGCCGGTACGAGCAGTACTTC
cdr3_aa: CASSGTGGGRYEQYF
j_call: TRBJ2-7
d_call: NA
clone_size: few
v_call: TRBV5-1

cdr3_nt: TGTGCCAGCAGCTTAGGCAGGGGGCTGAACACTGAAGCTTTCTTT
cdr3_aa: CASSLGRGLNTEAFF
j_call: TRBJ1-1
d_call: TRBD1
clone_size: NA
v_call: TRBV7-2

cdr3_nt: TGCGCCAGCAGCGCCGCCAGACAAGACCCTGCTAACTATGGCTACACCTTC
cdr3_aa: CASSAARQDPANYGYTF
j_call: TRBJ1-2
d_call: NA
clone_size: NA
v_call: TRBV5-1

cdr3_nt: TGTGCCAGCAGCCTAGCATTGGGACGCGAGCAGTACTTC
cdr3_aa: CASSLALGREQYF
j_call: TRBJ2-7
d_call: NA
clone_size: NA
v_call: TRBV5-4

cdr3_nt: TGTGCCAGCAGTGGGACGACTAGCGGGGGAGAGACCCAGTACTTC
cdr3_aa: CASSGTTSGGETQYF
j_call: TRBJ2-5
d_call: TRBD2
clone_size: NA
v_call: TRBV6-1

cdr3_nt: TGCGCCAGCAGTGAACAGGTGAACACTGAAGCTTTCTTT
cdr3_aa: CASSEQVNTEAFF
j_call: TRBJ1-1
d_call: NA
clone_size: NA
v_call: TRBV10-1

cdr3_nt: TGTGCCAGCAGCTTAGACACGAGAGATACGCAGTATTTT
cdr3_aa: CASSLDTRDTQYF
j_call: TRBJ2-3
d_call: NA
clone_size: once
v_call: TRBV11-3

cdr3_nt: TGTGCCAGCGTAGAGGGGACTAGCGGGGGGACCTATCAAGAGACCCAGTACTTC
cdr3_aa: CASVEGTSGGTYQETQYF
j_call: TRBJ2-5
d_call: TRBD2
clone_size: once
v_call: TRBV2

cdr3_nt: TGTGCCAGCAGCTTAGGGTCCCTAGCGGGAGCCAATGAGCAGTTCTTC
cdr3_aa: CASSLGSLAGANEQFF
j_call: TRBJ2-1
d_call: TRBD2
clone_size: NA
v_call: TRBV7-2

cdr3_nt: TGTGCCAGCAGTGAGGGCCAGGGACATCAGCCCCAGCATTTT
cdr3_aa: CASSEGQGHQPQHF
j_call: TRBJ1-5
d_call: NA
clone_size: NA
v_call: TRBV2

cdr3_nt: TGTGCCAGCAGTGAGAGGGGCACTGAAGCTTTCTTT
cdr3_aa: CASSERGTEAFF
j_call: TRBJ1-1
d_call: NA
clone_size: NA
v_call: TRBV2

cdr3_nt: TGTGCCACCAGAGCGGGGGGGTTGAACACTGAAGCTTTCTTT
cdr3_aa: CATRAGGLNTEAFF
j_call: TRBJ1-1
d_call: NA
clone_size: NA
v_call: TRBV15

cdr3_nt: TGTGCCAGTAGTGCCCTAAGAGGACAGGGCAACACTGAAGCTTTCTTT
cdr3_aa: CASSALRGQGNTEAFF
j_call: TRBJ1-1
d_call: TRBD1
clone_size: NA
v_call: TRBV19

cdr3_nt: TGTGCCACCAGCAGCCGGACAGATGGGACTAGCGGGAGGCCGCGGGTGGCGCAGTATTTT
cdr3_aa: CATSSRTDGTSGRPRVAQYF
j_call: TRBJ2-3
d_call: TRBD2
clone_size: NA
v_call: TRBV15

cdr3_nt: TGTGCCTGGAGTTCTGGGATTAACACTGAAGCTTTCTTT
cdr3_aa: CAWSSGINTEAFF
j_call: TRBJ1-1
d_call: NA
clone_size: NA
v_call: TRBV30

cdr3_nt: TGCGCCAGCAGCTTGGCCGCTGGAATTAGCGGGAGCGGGCAGTACTTC
cdr3_aa: CASSLAAGISGSGQYF
j_call: TRBJ2-7
d_call: TRBD2
clone_size: NA
v_call: TRBV5-1

cdr3_nt: TGTGCCTGGAGTGTACTACAGGGGGCCTTCTACACCTTC
cdr3_aa: CAWSVLQGAFYTF
j_call: TRBJ1-2
d_call: TRBD1
clone_size: NA
v_call: TRBV30

cdr3_nt: TGTGCCAGTAGTATCCGGATCTCCTACGAGCAGTACTTC
cdr3_aa: CASSIRISYEQYF
j_call: TRBJ2-7
d_call: NA
clone_size: NA
v_call: TRBV19

cdr3_nt: TGTGCCAGCAGCGTAGGTACGGCGGATGGCTACACCTTC
cdr3_aa: CASSVGTADGYTF
j_call: TRBJ1-2
d_call: NA
clone_size: NA
v_call: TRBV9

cdr3_nt: TGTGCCAGCAGCGGGCCGATGAACACTGAAGCTTTCTTT
cdr3_aa: CASSGPMNTEAFF
j_call: TRBJ1-1
d_call: NA
clone_size: NA
v_call: TRBV6-1

cdr3_nt: TGTGCCAGCAGCAGACTTCCCGGGACCCCTGGCTACACCTTC
cdr3_aa: CASSRLPGTPGYTF
j_call: TRBJ1-2
d_call: NA
clone_size: NA
v_call: TRBV5-4

cdr3_nt: TGCGCCAGCAGCCCTCAAGGCCACCAGAGCACTGAAGCTTTCTTT
cdr3_aa: CASSPQGHQSTEAFF
j_call: TRBJ1-1
d_call: NA
clone_size: few
v_call: TRBV5-1

cdr3_nt: TGTGCCAGCAGCCCCAGACGGGCTAACTTAGCCAAAAACATTCAGTACTTC
cdr3_aa: CASSPRRANLAKNIQYF
j_call: TRBJ2-4
d_call: NA
clone_size: NA
v_call: TRBV7-2

cdr3_nt: TGTGCCAGCAGTTTGGGGGGAAACAATCAGCCCCAGCATTTT
cdr3_aa: CASSLGGNNQPQHF
j_call: TRBJ1-5
d_call: NA
clone_size: NA
v_call: TRBV28

cdr3_nt: TGCGCCAGCAGCCACGGGGGGCACGAGCAGTACTTC
cdr3_aa: CASSHGGHEQYF
j_call: TRBJ2-7
d_call: NA
clone_size: NA
v_call: TRBV4-1

cdr3_nt: TGTGCCTGGCAGCGTAGCGGGAGGCCCCAAGAGACCCAGTACTTC
cdr3_aa: CAWQRSGRPQETQYF
j_call: TRBJ2-5
d_call: TRBD2
clone_size: NA
v_call: TRBV30

cdr3_nt: TGTGCCAGCAGTCCCGGGGGCCCCGGAACCAAAAACATTCAGTACTTC
cdr3_aa: CASSPGGPGTKNIQYF
j_call: TRBJ2-4
d_call: NA
clone_size: once
v_call: TRBV28

cdr3_nt: TGTGCCAGCAGCATCGGGACTCAGGGCAGCACAGATACGCAGTATTTT
cdr3_aa: CASSIGTQGSTDTQYF
j_call: TRBJ2-3
d_call: NA
clone_size: NA
v_call: TRBV7-3

cdr3_nt: TGCAGCGCGATTGTAGCAGGGAGCAATCAGCCCCAGCATTTT
cdr3_aa: CSAIVAGSNQPQHF
j_call: TRBJ1-5
d_call: NA
clone_size: NA
v_call: TRBV29-1

cdr3_nt: TGTGCCAGCAGGCTAGCGGGAGCCACAGATACGCAGTATTTT
cdr3_aa: CASRLAGATDTQYF
j_call: TRBJ2-3
d_call: TRBD2
clone_size: NA
v_call: TRBV2

cdr3_nt: TGTGCCAGCAGCTTGGGAGGACAGGTTCGCCTTTTCGAGCAGTACTTC
cdr3_aa: CASSLGGQVRLFEQYF
j_call: TRBJ2-7
d_call: TRBD1
clone_size: NA
v_call: TRBV5-5

cdr3_nt: TGTGCCAGCAGTCGGGACAGGACAGAAAAACTGTTTTTT
cdr3_aa: CASSRDRTEKLFF
j_call: TRBJ1-4
d_call: TRBD1
clone_size: once
v_call: TRBV2

cdr3_nt: TGTGCCAGCGAAAGGGTGATCATGAACACTGAAGCTTTCTTT
cdr3_aa: CASERVIMNTEAFF
j_call: TRBJ1-1
d_call: NA
clone_size: NA
v_call: TRBV2